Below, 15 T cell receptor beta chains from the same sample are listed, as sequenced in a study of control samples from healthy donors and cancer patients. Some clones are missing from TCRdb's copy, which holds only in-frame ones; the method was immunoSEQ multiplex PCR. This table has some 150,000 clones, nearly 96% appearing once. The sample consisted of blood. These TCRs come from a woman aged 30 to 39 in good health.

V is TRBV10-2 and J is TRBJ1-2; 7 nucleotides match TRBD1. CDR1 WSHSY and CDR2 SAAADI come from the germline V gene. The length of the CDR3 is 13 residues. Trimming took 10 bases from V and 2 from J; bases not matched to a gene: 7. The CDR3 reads CATVARGNYGYTF. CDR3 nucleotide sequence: TGCGCCACAGTCGCCAGGGGGAACTATGGCTACACCTTC.

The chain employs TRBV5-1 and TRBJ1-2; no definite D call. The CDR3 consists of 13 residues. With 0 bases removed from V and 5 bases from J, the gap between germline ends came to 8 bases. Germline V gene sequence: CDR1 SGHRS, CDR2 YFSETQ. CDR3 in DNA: TGCGCCAGCAGCTTGGCCGAGGATTATGGCTACACCTTC. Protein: CASSLAEDYGYTF.

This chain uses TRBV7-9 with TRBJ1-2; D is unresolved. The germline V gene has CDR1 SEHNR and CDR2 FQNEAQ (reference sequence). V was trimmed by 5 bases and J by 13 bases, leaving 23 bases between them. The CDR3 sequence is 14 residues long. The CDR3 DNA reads TGTGCCAGCAGCCCTATCTTCGAGACACCGGGAAGCACCTTC. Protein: CASSPIFETPGSTF. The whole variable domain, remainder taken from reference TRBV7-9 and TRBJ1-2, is DTGVSQNPRHKITKRGQNVTFRCDPISEHNRLYWYRQTLGQGPEFLTYFQNEAQLEKSRLLSDRFSAERPKGSFSTLEIQRTEQGDSAMYLCASSPIFETPGSTFGSGTRLTVV.

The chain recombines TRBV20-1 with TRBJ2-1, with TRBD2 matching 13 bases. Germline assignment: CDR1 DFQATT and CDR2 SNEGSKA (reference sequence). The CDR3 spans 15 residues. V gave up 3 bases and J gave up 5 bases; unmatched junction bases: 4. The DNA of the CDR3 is TGCAGTGCTAGTCCAACTAGCGGGGGGGACAATGAGCAGTTCTTC. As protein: CSASPTSGGDNEQFF.

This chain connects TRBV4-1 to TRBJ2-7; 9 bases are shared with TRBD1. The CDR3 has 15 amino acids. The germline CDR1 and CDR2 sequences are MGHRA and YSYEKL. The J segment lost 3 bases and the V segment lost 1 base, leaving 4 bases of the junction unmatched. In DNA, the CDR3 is TGCGCCAGCAGCCAAGGGGGACAGGGTAACTACGAGCAGTACTTC. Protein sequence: CASSQGGQGNYEQYF.

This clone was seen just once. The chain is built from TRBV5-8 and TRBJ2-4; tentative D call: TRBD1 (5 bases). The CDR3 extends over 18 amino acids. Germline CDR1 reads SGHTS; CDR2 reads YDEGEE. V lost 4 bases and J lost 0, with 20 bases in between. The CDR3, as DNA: TGTGCCAGCAGCCAGAGACGGCAGGGCGTTCTAGCCAAAAACATTCAGTACTTC. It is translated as CASSQRRQGVLAKNIQYF.

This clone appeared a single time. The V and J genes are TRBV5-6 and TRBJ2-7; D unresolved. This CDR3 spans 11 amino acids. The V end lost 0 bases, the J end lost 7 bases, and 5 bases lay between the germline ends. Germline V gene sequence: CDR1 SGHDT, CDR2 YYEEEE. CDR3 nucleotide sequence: TGTGCCAGCAGCTTGGGGTATGAGCAGTACTTC. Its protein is CASSLGYEQYF.

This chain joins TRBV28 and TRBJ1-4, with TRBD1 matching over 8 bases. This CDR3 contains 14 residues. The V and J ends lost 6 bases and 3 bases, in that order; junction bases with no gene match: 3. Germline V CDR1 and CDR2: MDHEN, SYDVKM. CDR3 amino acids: CASSRRGPNEKLFF. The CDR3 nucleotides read TGTGCCAGCAGCCGCAGGGGGCCTAATGAAAAACTGTTTTTT.

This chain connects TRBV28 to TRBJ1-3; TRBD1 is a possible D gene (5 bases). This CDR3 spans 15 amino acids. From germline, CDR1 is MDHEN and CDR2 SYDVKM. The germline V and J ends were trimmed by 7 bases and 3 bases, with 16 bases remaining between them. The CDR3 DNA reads TGTGCCAGCATTCAGGGCGGGGGTGGTGGAAACACCATATATTTT. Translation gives CASIQGGGGGNTIYF.

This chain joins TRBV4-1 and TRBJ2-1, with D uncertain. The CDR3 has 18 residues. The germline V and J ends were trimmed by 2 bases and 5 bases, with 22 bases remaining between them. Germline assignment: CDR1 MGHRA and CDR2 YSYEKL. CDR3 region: CASSQLDLGLGGNNEQFF. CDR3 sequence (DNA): TGCGCCAGCAGCCAACTAGATCTGGGTCTGGGTGGTAACAATGAGCAGTTCTTC.

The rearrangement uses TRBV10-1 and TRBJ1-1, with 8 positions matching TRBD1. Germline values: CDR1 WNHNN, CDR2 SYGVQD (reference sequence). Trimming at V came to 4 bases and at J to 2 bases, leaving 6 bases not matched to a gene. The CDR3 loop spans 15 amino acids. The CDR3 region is CASSAEQGVNTEAFF. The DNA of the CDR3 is TGCGCCAGCAGTGCCGAACAGGGGGTCAACACTGAAGCTTTCTTT.

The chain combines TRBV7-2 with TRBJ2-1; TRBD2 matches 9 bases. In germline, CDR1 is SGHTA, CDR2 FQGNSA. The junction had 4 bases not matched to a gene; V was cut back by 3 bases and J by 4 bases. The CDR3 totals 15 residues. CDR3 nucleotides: TGTGCCAGCAGCTTCACTAGCGGGCCTTACAATGAGCAGTTCTTC. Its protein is CASSFTSGPYNEQFF.

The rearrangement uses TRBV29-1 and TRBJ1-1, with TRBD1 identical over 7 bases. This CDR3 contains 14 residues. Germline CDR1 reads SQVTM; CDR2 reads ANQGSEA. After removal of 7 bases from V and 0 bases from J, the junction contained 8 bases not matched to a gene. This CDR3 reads CSAELGQMNTEAFF. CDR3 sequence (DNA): TGCAGCGCGGAACTGGGACAGATGAACACTGAAGCTTTCTTT.

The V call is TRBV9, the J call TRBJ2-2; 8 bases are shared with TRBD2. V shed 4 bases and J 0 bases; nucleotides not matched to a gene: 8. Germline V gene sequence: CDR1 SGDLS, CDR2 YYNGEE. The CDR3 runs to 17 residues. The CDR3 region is CASSSALAGTNTGELFF. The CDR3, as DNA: TGTGCCAGCAGCAGCGCGTTAGCGGGAACGAACACCGGGGAGCTGTTTTTT.

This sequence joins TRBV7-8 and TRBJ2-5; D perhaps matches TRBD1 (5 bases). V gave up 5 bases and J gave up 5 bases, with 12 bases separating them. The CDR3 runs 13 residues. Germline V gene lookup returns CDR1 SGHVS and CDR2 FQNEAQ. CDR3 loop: CASSPRGWETQYF. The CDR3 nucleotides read TGTGCCAGCAGCCCTAGGGGTTGGGAGACCCAGTACTTC.